This T cell receptor beta chain was identified during a study of blood T cell repertoires in COVID-19. Study as a whole: Samples of COVID-19 (acute and convalescent) were obtained from the United States, Italy and Spain. T cells, B-cell-depleted T cells, or PBMCs supplied cDNA or gDNA.

V lost 4 bases to trimming and J lost 4 bases; unmatched junction nucleotides: 4. Per the germline V gene, CDR1 is GTSNPN and CDR2 is SVGIG (reference sequence). The CDR3 loop spans 13 amino acids. Original analysis: It was from reference gene primer amplification that nucleated cell counts were estimated. Profiled with immunoSEQ multiplex PCR; TCRdb holds only in-frame clones, not every one. That table gives V, J and clone size, and the DNA gave D and trimming. The sample lists 100,000 to 150,000 clones, approximately 74% occurring once. The chain uses TRBV30 and TRBJ1-3; 7 bases are a match to TRBD1. Sequenced: peripheral blood. The receptor was isolated from a woman between 65 and 79 years old with acute or convalescent COVID-19. The CDR3: CAWIVQGGNTIYF. DNA for the CDR3: TGTGCCTGGATAGTACAGGGGGGAAACACCATATATTTT.